The rows below give T cell receptor beta chains drawn from one sample of a study of T cell changes during pregnancy in multiple sclerosis. The protocol was immunoSEQ multiplex PCR, while the TCRdb copy is restricted to in-frame clones and leaves out a portion. The data show 65,000 to 95,000 clones, around 93% seen once. This sample comprised peripheral blood, obtained after pregnancy. The receptors stem from a female donor in good health, enrolled as a control in a pregnancy study. Each CDR3 is given with its conserved first and last residue. A D gene is named only where the DNA matches it firmly. Only part of the rows carry a size: once, few, many, or a class if the clone is expanded.

v_gene,j_gene,d_gene,abundance,CDR3aa,CDR3nt
TRBV27,TRBJ2-7,TRBD1,once,CATQGPQGQGNYEQYF,TGTGCCACTCAGGGCCCGCAGGGACAGGGGAACTACGAGCAGTACTTC
TRBV7-2,TRBJ2-1,TRBD2,once,CACKTGGSYNEQFF,TGTGCCTGCAAGACGGGGGGCTCCTACAATGAGCAGTTCTTC
TRBV7-6,TRBJ2-5,TRBD2,.,CASSLLPGGAQYF,TGTGCCAGCAGCTTACTCCCGGGGGGGGCCCAGTACTTC
TRBV5-5,TRBJ1-1,TRBD1,.,CASSGQTGLGTEAFF,TGTGCCAGCAGCGGCCAGACAGGGTTGGGCACTGAAGCTTTCTTT
TRBV4-2,TRBJ2-7,.,.,CASSQVPGTYEQYF,TGTGCCAGCAGCCAAGTTCCGGGAACCTACGAGCAGTACTTC
TRBV6-5,TRBJ1-5,TRBD1,.,CASSYAQGDQPQHF,TGTGCCAGCAGTTACGCGCAGGGGGATCAGCCCCAGCATTTT
TRBV28,TRBJ2-7,TRBD2,.,CASSLWASGSYEQYF,TGTGCCAGCAGTTTGTGGGCTAGCGGCTCCTACGAGCAGTACTTC
TRBV6-1,TRBJ1-6,.,.,CASSEAVVGPGRGGRSPLHF,TGTGCCAGCAGTGAAGCCGTCGTTGGACCGGGGAGGGGAGGAAGGTCACCCCTCCACTTT
TRBV27,TRBJ2-7,TRBD2,once,CASSLSRASGGYEQYF,TGTGCCAGCAGTTTATCGAGGGCTAGCGGGGGGTACGAGCAGTACTTC
TRBV9,TRBJ1-4,.,.,CASSLDRFNEKLFF,TGTGCCAGCAGCCTTGACAGATTTAATGAAAAACTGTTTTTT
TRBV6-1,TRBJ2-1,TRBD2,.,CASSGGTSGENEQFF,TGTGCCAGCAGCGGTGGGACTAGCGGGGAAAATGAGCAGTTCTTC
TRBV27,TRBJ1-2,TRBD1,.,CASRTGTGFGYGYTF,TGTGCCAGCAGAACCGGGACAGGGTTTGGCTATGGCTACACCTTC
TRBV7-9,TRBJ2-3,.,.,CASSFILAGFGPDTQYF,TGTGCCAGCAGCTTTATACTAGCAGGGTTCGGGCCAGATACGCAGTATTTT
TRBV5-1,TRBJ2-1,TRBD1,.,CASSLAVGQGAYEQFF,TGCGCCAGCAGCTTGGCCGTGGGACAGGGGGCGTATGAGCAGTTCTTC
TRBV5-4,TRBJ1-2,.,.,CASSLGPGDGTGYTF,TGTGCCAGCAGCTTAGGACCGGGGGACGGTACGGGCTACACCTTC
TRBV5-6,TRBJ2-3,.,.,CASSLTLWTDTQYF,TGTGCCAGCAGCTTGACGCTATGGACAGATACGCAGTATTTT
TRBV7-8,TRBJ1-1,.,.,CASSQKGAEAFF,TGTGCCAGCAGCCAGAAAGGGGCTGAAGCTTTCTTT
TRBV28,TRBJ2-1,TRBD1,.,CASSSSGTGSYNEQFF,TGTGCCAGCAGTTCGTCCGGGACAGGGAGCTACAATGAGCAGTTCTTC